This TCR beta chain was found in a study of PD-L1 blockade in urothelial cancer. In the study overall: Investigators checked blood 3 weeks (second dose) and 6 weeks after treatment start.

The CDR3 extends over 15 amino acids. Losses at the gene ends were 2 bases for V and 4 bases for J; bases not matched to a gene: 5. The V gene's germline CDR1 is SGDLS and CDR2 YYNGEE. Method: immunoSEQ multiplex PCR; TCRdb's copy keeps in-frame clones and lacks some. The sample shows more than 60,000 clones, 85% to 90% of them seen only once. Time point: peripheral blood 6 weeks after treatment start. The receptor was derived from a man aged 55-75 years with urothelial cancer. The rearrangement joins TRBV9 to TRBJ2-1; TRBD2 aligns across 8 bases. The sample was PBMCs, taken around atezolizumab (anti-PD-L1) treatment. CDR3 protein: CASSVGGGRYNEQFF. The CDR3, as DNA: TGTGCCAGCAGCGTTGGAGGCGGGAGGTACAATGAGCAGTTCTTC.